The 15 T cell receptor beta chains in this list originate from one sample, sequenced in a study of shared clonotypes between healthy human individuals. Repertoires were generated with immunoSEQ multiplex PCR, while TCRdb's copy carries only in-frame clones and drops some. This sample has roughly 590,000 clones, with over 95% found just once. Positively selected for CCR7, the CD45RO-negative cells used as naive CD8 cells excluded terminally differentiated effector memory CD45RA+ cells. The sample was naive CD8+ T cells sorted from blood. These receptors were taken from a woman aged 25 to 39 in good health.

The chain uses TRBV4-1 and TRBJ1-1, with D unresolved. Trimming removed 4 bases from V and 2 bases from J, with 11 bases in between. The CDR3 is made up of 14 amino acids. The germline V gene has CDR1 MGHRA and CDR2 YSYEKL. In DNA, the CDR3 is TGCGCCAGCAGCCCGTCTCCTTATAACACTGAAGCTTTCTTT. This sequence encodes CASSPSPYNTEAFF.

The genes are TRBV21-1 and TRBJ2-3; the tabulated D call, TRBD2, remains unverified against the DNA. TRBV21-1 represents a pseudogene. The length of the CDR3 is 17 residues. The CDR3 nucleotides are TGTGCCAGCCGGAAAGTGATTACGGGAGATATTGCAGATACGCAGTATTTT. Its protein product is CASRKVITGDIADTQYF.

The chain has TRBV4-1 and TRBJ2-7, with D maybe TRBD2 (6 bases). The CDR3 runs 17 residues. Germline CDR1 and CDR2: MGHRA and YSYEKL. V dropped 3 bases and J dropped 0 bases, with 18 bases sitting between them. The CDR3 here is CASSQGPSALSSYEQYF. The CDR3 DNA sequence: TGCGCCAGCAGCCAGGGTCCTAGCGCCTTAAGCTCCTACGAGCAGTACTTC.

This clone appeared once. The chain is built from TRBV9 and TRBJ2-7, with 8 bases aligning to TRBD2. CDR1 SGDLS and CDR2 YYNGEE come from the germline V gene. V lost 0 bases to trimming and J lost 4 bases; unmatched junction nucleotides: 9. CDR3 length: 16 amino acids. CDR3 coding DNA: TGTGCCAGCAGCGTAGGGGTCCGGGAGGGCCGTTACGAGCAGTACTTC. The encoded protein is CASSVGVREGRYEQYF.

About this clone: Within the sample, other DNA sequences also encode this same CDR3. The rearrangement joins TRBV28 to TRBJ1-1; D possibly corresponds to TRBD1 (5 bases). This CDR3 has 13 amino acids. CDR1 MDHEN and CDR2 SYDVKM come from the germline V gene. V was pared by 3 bases and J by 7 bases, with 12 bases between. This CDR3 reads CASSFPYRSEAFF. The CDR3 DNA sequence: TGTGCCAGCAGTTTTCCCTACAGGAGTGAAGCTTTCTTT.

The rearrangement joins TRBV6-5 to TRBJ2-2; D is perhaps TRBD1 or TRBD2 (5 bases each). CDR3 length: 14 residues. Germline V gene lookup returns CDR1 MNHEY and CDR2 SVGAGI. V dropped 0 bases and J dropped 8 bases, with 10 bases sitting between them. DNA for the CDR3: TGTGCCAGCAGTTACTCGAGGGGTAGAGGGGAGCTGTTTTTT. It yields the protein CASSYSRGRGELFF.

This chain joins TRBV9 and TRBJ2-1; 9 nucleotides line up with TRBD2. The germline V gene encodes CDR1 SGDLS and CDR2 YYNGEE. V lost 0 bases and J lost 10; bases outside the gene matches: 11. This CDR3 region has 16 residues. Written as DNA, the CDR3 is TGTGCCAGCAGCGTAGTAGCGGGAGCGGTTGCCGGCGAGCAGTTCTTC. This gives the protein CASSVVAGAVAGEQFF.

The genes are TRBV27 and TRBJ2-7; TRBD2 is a possible D gene (6 bases). From germline, CDR1 is MNHEY and CDR2 SMNVEV (reference sequence). This CDR3 is built from 15 residues. The V and J ends lost 5 bases and 2 bases respectively, with 16 bases between them. The CDR3 DNA follows: TGTGCCAGCAGTCAAATGGGGGGTCCCCCCTACGAGCAGTACTTC. Protein sequence: CASSQMGGPPYEQYF.

This chain connects TRBV5-1 to TRBJ2-7; D is uncertain. CDR3 size: 15 residues. With 3 bases removed from V and 3 bases from J, the gap between germline ends came to 16 bases. Germline loops: CDR1 SGHRS, CDR2 YFSETQ. CDR3 protein: CASSSDSLMIYEQYF. The CDR3 DNA reads TGCGCCAGCAGCTCCGATTCCCTAATGATCTACGAGCAGTACTTC.

The chain carries TRBV2 and TRBJ2-2; TRBD1 matches 7 bases. Germline V gene data show CDR1 as SNHLY and CDR2 as FYNNEI. The length of the CDR3 is 15 residues. J lost 3 bases, V lost 3 bases, and 4 bases had no gene match. The DNA for the CDR3 is TGTGCCAGCAGTGAGGGACAGATATACACCGGGGAGCTGTTTTTT. It encodes CASSEGQIYTGELFF. Variable domain in full (rest from reference TRBV2 and TRBJ2-2): EPEVTQTPSHQVTQMGQEVILRCVPISNHLYFYWYRQILGQKVEFLVSFYNNEISEKSEIFDDQFSVERPDGSNFTLKIRSTKLEDSAMYFCASSEGQIYTGELFFGEGSRLTVL.

The J gene is TRBJ2-1, the V gene TRBV27; the D gene is possibly TRBD2 (5 bases). V was trimmed by 3 bases and J by 2 bases, leaving 11 bases between them. Germline CDR1 reads MNHEY; CDR2 reads SMNVEV (reference sequence). The CDR3 sequence is 15 residues long. CDR3 sequence: CASSLRVPTYNEQFF. DNA for the CDR3: TGTGCCAGCAGTTTGAGGGTTCCAACCTACAATGAGCAGTTCTTC.

The V call is TRBV11-2, the J call TRBJ2-7; D remains ambiguous. Germline loops: CDR1 SGHAT, CDR2 FQNNGV. Between the trimmed V and J ends, which lost 3 bases and 2 bases, there was a span of 11 bases. The CDR3 is 14 amino acids. CDR3 in amino acids: CASSFSPDTYEQYF. For the CDR3, the DNA is TGTGCCAGCAGCTTCTCGCCAGATACCTACGAGCAGTACTTC.

Only one count was recorded for this clone. The chain recombines TRBV4-1 with TRBJ1-3; D gene ambiguous. CDR3 length: 13 residues. Trimming took off 4 bases at V and 2 bases at J, with 6 bases between the two ends. Germline CDR1 MGHRA, CDR2 YSYEKL. The CDR3 DNA follows: TGCGCCAGCAGCCGCGGGGCTGGAAACACCATATATTTT. Its protein product is CASSRGAGNTIYF.

CDR3 bases: TGTGCCAGCAGCTTAGGGGTCGTCTCCTACGAGCAGTACTTC. This encodes CASSLGVVSYEQYF. The rearrangement uses TRBV7-9 and TRBJ2-7, with no clear D. Germline V gene sequence: CDR1 SEHNR, CDR2 FQNEAQ (reference sequence). Trimming cost V 1 base and J 0 bases, with 7 bases left between them. The CDR3 covers 14 residues.

This chain connects TRBV18 to TRBJ1-1, with D perhaps TRBD1 (5 bases). This CDR3 has 15 amino acids. The germline V gene has CDR1 KGHSH and CDR2 LQKENI. V was clipped by 4 bases and J by 3 bases, with 15 bases between them. In DNA, the CDR3 is TGTGCCAGCTCACGTAATGGGGCGGACGACACTGAAGCTTTCTTT. Its translation is CASSRNGADDTEAFF.